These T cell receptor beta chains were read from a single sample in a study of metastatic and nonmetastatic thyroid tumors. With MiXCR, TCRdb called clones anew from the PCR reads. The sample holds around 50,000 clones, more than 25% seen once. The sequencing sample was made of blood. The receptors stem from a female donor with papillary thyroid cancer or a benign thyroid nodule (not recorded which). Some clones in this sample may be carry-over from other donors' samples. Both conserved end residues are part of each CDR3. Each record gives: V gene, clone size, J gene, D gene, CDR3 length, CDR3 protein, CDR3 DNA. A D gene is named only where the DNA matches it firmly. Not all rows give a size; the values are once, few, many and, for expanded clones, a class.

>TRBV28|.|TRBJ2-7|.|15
CASSFMGASSYEQYF
TGTGCCAGCAGTTTTATGGGGGCATCCTCCTACGAGCAGTACTTC
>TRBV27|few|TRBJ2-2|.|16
CASSLSEGAVAGELFF
TGTGCCAGCAGTTTATCGGAGGGGGCGGTGGCCGGGGAGCTGTTTTTT
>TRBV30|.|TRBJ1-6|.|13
CARRGSADSPLHF
TGTGCCCGTAGGGGGTCAGCGGATTCACCCCTCCACTTT
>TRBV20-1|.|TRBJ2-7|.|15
CSARDIAGLAYEQYF
TGCAGTGCTAGAGATATTGCGGGGTTAGCCTACGAGCAGTACTTC
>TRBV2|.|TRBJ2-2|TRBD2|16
CASRLAGGPVGGELFF
TGTGCCAGCAGACTAGCGGGAGGGCCAGTGGGCGGGGAGCTGTTTTTT
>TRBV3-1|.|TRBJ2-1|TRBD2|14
CASSLRLADNEQFF
TGTGCCAGCAGCCTTCGACTAGCGGACAATGAGCAGTTCTTC
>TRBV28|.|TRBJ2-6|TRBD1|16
CASRQGGLSVANVLTF
TGTGCCAGCCGACAGGGGGGACTCTCTGTGGCCAACGTCCTGACTTTC
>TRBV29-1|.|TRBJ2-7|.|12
CSVVGQPPEQYF
TGCAGCGTTGTTGGACAGCCTCCCGAGCAGTACTTC
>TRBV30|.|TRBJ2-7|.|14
CALSVGLTDYEQYF
TGTGCCTTGAGTGTAGGACTCACAGACTACGAGCAGTACTTC
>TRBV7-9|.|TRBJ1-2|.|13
CTSSIRGIYGYTF
TGTACCAGCAGCATCAGGGGAATATATGGCTACACCTTC
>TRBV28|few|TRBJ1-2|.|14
CASSLAKNSYGYTF
TGTGCCAGCAGTTTAGCCAAGAACAGCTATGGCTACACCTTC
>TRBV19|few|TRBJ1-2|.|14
CASSIEDEFYGYTF
TGTGCCAGTAGTATAGAGGATGAGTTCTATGGCTACACCTTC
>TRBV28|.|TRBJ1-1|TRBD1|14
CASPPTGEYTEAFF
TGTGCCAGCCCCCCGACAGGGGAATACACTGAAGCTTTCTTT
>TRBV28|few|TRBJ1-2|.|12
CASIGQPYGYTF
TGTGCCAGCATCGGACAACCCTATGGCTACACCTTC
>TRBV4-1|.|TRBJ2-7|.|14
CASSQGLVTYEQYF
TGCGCCAGCAGCCAAGGGCTAGTGACCTACGAGCAGTACTTC
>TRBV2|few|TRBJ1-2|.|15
CASSEAGARGYGYTF
TGTGCCAGCAGTGAAGCGGGGGCAAGGGGGTATGGCTACACCTTC
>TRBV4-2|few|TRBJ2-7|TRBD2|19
CASSPKRTSGGRGSYEQYF
TGTGCCAGCAGCCCGAAGAGGACTAGCGGGGGCCGAGGGTCCTACGAGCAGTACTTC
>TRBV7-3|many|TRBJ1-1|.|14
CASSLSLVNTEAFF
TGTGCCAGCAGCTTATCTCTCGTGAACACTGAAGCTTTCTTT
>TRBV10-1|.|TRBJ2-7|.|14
CASSESSGSYEQYF
TGCGCCAGCAGTGAGTCTAGCGGCTCCTACGAGCAGTACTTC
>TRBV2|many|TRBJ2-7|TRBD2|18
CASSDRLAGGFFPAGQYF
TGTGCCAGCAGTGATCGCCTAGCGGGAGGCTTTTTTCCTGCGGGGCAGTACTTC
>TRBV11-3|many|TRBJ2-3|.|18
CASSRFQWGTTSTDTQYF
TGTGCCAGCAGCCGTTTCCAATGGGGTACCACTTCCACAGATACGCAGTATTTT
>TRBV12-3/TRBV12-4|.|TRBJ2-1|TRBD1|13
CASGTGTVNEQFF
TGTGCCAGCGGAACGGGGACAGTCAATGAGCAGTTCTTC
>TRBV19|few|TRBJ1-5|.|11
CASNLGQPQHF
TGTGCCAGTAATCTAGGCCAGCCCCAGCATTTT